These T cell receptor beta chains were read from a single sample in a study of cytomegalovirus exposure and HLA in healthy donors. This table comes from immunoSEQ multiplex PCR, and its TCRdb copy is limited to in-frame clones, with some not included. Found here are approximately 150,000 clones, approximately 80% of them singletons; the top ten hold 0.94%. Sequences were obtained from PBMCs. The receptors originated from an older woman in good health and CMV-seronegative. Both conserved end residues are part of each CDR3. The D gene is left open where the match is weak. Only some rows state a clone size, as once, few, many or a class for expanded clones.

>TRBV30|-|-|TRBJ1-5
CAWSVAGGVYSNQPQHF
TGTGCCTGGAGTGTAGCTGGGGGGGTATATAGCAATCAGCCCCAGCATTTT
>TRBV9|TRBD2|-|TRBJ2-1
CASSVGFLPGGLNEQFF
TGTGCCAGCAGCGTAGGATTCTTGCCGGGGGGGCTCAATGAGCAGTTCTTC
>TRBV28|TRBD2|-|TRBJ2-5
CASSFPGGSRGGETQYF
TGTGCCAGCAGTTTCCCCGGGGGGTCGCGAGGAGGGGAGACCCAGTACTTC
>TRBV9|TRBD2|few|TRBJ2-1
CASSSRTSGMTEQFF
TGTGCCAGCAGCTCCAGGACTAGCGGGATGACTGAGCAGTTCTTC
>TRBV19|-|few|TRBJ2-7
CASSLSTGPSYEQYF
TGTGCCAGTAGCCTCTCGACAGGCCCCTCCTACGAGCAGTACTTC
>TRBV7-9|-|-|TRBJ1-2
CASSLGTDRPYGYTF
TGTGCCAGCAGCTTAGGGACGGACAGACCCTATGGCTACACCTTC
>TRBV5-1|TRBD1|-|TRBJ1-2
CASSTGQGIPSGYGYTF
TGCGCCAGCAGCACCGGACAGGGAATCCCAAGTGGCTATGGCTACACCTTC
>TRBV28|-|once|TRBJ2-5
CASSPLVAGQETQYF
TGTGCCAGCAGCCCCCTGGTTGCGGGGCAAGAGACCCAGTACTTC
>TRBV7-2|-|-|TRBJ2-3
CASSSSLRLEDTQYF
TGTGCCAGCAGCTCGAGCCTGAGACTAGAGGATACGCAGTATTTT
>TRBV18|TRBD1|-|TRBJ1-1
CASSPGQGRTEAFF
TGTGCCAGCTCACCCGGACAGGGGCGAACTGAAGCTTTCTTT
>TRBV10-3|-|once|TRBJ2-1
CAISGSSASSYNEQFF
TGTGCCATCAGTGGATCTAGCGCCAGCTCCTACAATGAGCAGTTCTTC
>TRBV15|-|-|TRBJ1-5
CATSRDIAISPPHQPQHF
TGTGCCACCAGCAGAGATATAGCGATAAGTCCCCCCCATCAGCCCCAGCATTTT
>TRBV5-6|TRBD2|-|TRBJ2-7
CASSLSGRSTYEQYF
TGTGCCAGCAGCTTATCCGGGAGGTCTACCTACGAGCAGTACTTC
>TRBV7-3|TRBD2|-|TRBJ2-2
CARSLRPLASGGPPGELFF
TGTGCCAGAAGCTTAAGGCCCTTGGCTAGCGGGGGCCCCCCCGGGGAGCTGTTTTTT
>TRBV28|-|-|TRBJ1-5
CASSKDTPANQPQHF
TGTGCCAGCAGCAAAGACACCCCGGCGAATCAGCCCCAGCATTTT
>TRBV7-2|TRBD1|-|TRBJ2-5
CASSFGTGQETQYF
TGTGCCAGCAGCTTCGGGACAGGCCAAGAGACCCAGTACTTC
>TRBV18|TRBD2|-|TRBJ2-5
CASSRTSSQETQYF
TGTGCCAGCTCTAGGACTAGCAGCCAAGAGACCCAGTACTTC
>TRBV7-6|-|once|TRBJ2-1
CASSAPEVNEQFF
TGTGCCAGCAGTGCCCCAGAAGTCAATGAGCAGTTCTTC
>TRBV2|TRBD1|few|TRBJ1-2
CASNPTGAYGYTF
TGTGCCAGCAATCCGACAGGGGCCTATGGCTACACCTTC
>TRBV19|TRBD1|-|TRBJ2-1
CASSIGGGRYNEQFF
TGTGCCAGTAGTATAGGAGGGGGCAGGTACAATGAGCAGTTCTTC
>TRBV27|TRBD2|-|TRBJ2-7
CASSFRGLAGSSYEQYF
TGTGCCAGCAGTTTCCGGGGACTAGCGGGAAGCTCCTACGAGCAGTACTTC
>TRBV7-6|-|-|TRBJ2-7
CASSPYRGGYEQYF
TGTGCCAGCAGCCCGTACAGGGGAGGCTACGAGCAGTACTTC
>TRBV7-2|-|-|TRBJ1-2
CASSLQRVLNYGYTF
TGTGCCAGCAGCTTACAGAGGGTATTGAACTATGGCTACACCTTC
>TRBV28|TRBD2|-|TRBJ2-7
CASSFSGRSKYF
TGTGCCAGCAGTTTTAGCGGGAGGTCTAAGTACTTC
>TRBV10-3|-|once|TRBJ1-1
CAISVRAGDTEAFF
TGTGCCATCAGTGTCCGGGCCGGGGACACTGAAGCTTTCTTT
>TRBV5-4|-|-|TRBJ2-7
CASSLDRATEQYF
TGTGCCAGCAGCTTGGACAGGGCAACCGAGCAGTACTTC
>TRBV13|-|few|TRBJ2-2
CASSGRGELFF
TGTGCCAGCAGCGGGCGCGGGGAGCTGTTTTTT
>TRBV18|-|few|TRBJ2-7
CASSPPGLQEIGEQYF
TGTGCCAGCTCACCACCGGGACTCCAGGAGATCGGCGAGCAGTACTTC
>TRBV28|TRBD1|once|TRBJ1-3
CASSPSDRGPGNTIYF
TGTGCCAGCAGTCCCTCAGACAGGGGGCCTGGAAACACCATATATTTT
>TRBV13|TRBD2|-|TRBJ2-3
CASSLGLTSGASDTQYF
TGTGCCAGCAGCTTAGGCCTCACTAGCGGGGCCTCCGATACGCAGTATTTT
>TRBV7-8|TRBD1|-|TRBJ1-2
CASSYGTGGPYGYTF
TGTGCCAGCAGCTACGGGACAGGGGGCCCCTATGGCTACACCTTC
>TRBV19|TRBD1|few|TRBJ1-5
CASSRTGGPYSNQPQHF
TGTGCCAGTAGTAGGACAGGGGGCCCATATAGCAATCAGCCCCAGCATTTT
>TRBV7-3|TRBD2|-|TRBJ2-3
CTSSWSPSGGTDTQYF
TGTACCAGCAGCTGGAGCCCTAGCGGGGGCACAGATACGCAGTATTTT
>TRBV14|-|-|TRBJ1-1
CASSFHRGTGPVNTEAFF
TGTGCCAGCAGCTTTCATCGGGGCACAGGGCCCGTGAACACTGAAGCTTTCTTT
>TRBV4-1|-|few|TRBJ1-1
CASSQVGPLRTEAFF
TGCGCCAGCAGCCAAGTAGGCCCACTGCGGACTGAAGCTTTCTTT
>TRBV5-1|TRBD2|-|TRBJ2-3
CASSQDLLAGTQYF
TGCGCCAGCAGCCAGGACCTGCTAGCGGGTACGCAGTATTTT
>TRBV6-5|TRBD1|few|TRBJ1-1
CASSKSGTGNTEAFF
TGTGCCAGCAGTAAGTCCGGGACAGGGAATACTGAAGCTTTCTTT
>TRBV29-1|-|-|TRBJ1-1
CSVTRGDTEAFF
TGCAGCGTTACCCGGGGGGACACTGAAGCTTTCTTT
>TRBV9|-|-|TRBJ2-1
CASSPMGAHYNEQFF
TGTGCCAGCAGCCCAATGGGAGCACACTACAATGAGCAGTTCTTC
>TRBV13|-|-|TRBJ1-1
CASSLDAGNTEAFF
TGTGCCAGCAGCTTAGATGCGGGGAACACTGAAGCTTTCTTT
>TRBV6-4|TRBD2|few|TRBJ2-2
CASTSGLAGAQNTGELFF
TGTGCCAGCACCTCCGGACTAGCGGGGGCCCAGAACACCGGGGAGCTGTTTTTT
>TRBV7-7|TRBD1|-|TRBJ1-5
CASSPGDRYSNQPQHF
TGTGCTAGCAGCCCGGGGGACAGATATAGCAATCAGCCCCAGCATTTT
>TRBV28|TRBD2|once|TRBJ2-1
CASSLSRLAGRQFF
TGTGCCAGCAGTTTAAGTCGGCTAGCGGGGAGGCAGTTCTTC
>TRBV30|-|-|TRBJ1-4
CAWTAGPVEKLFF
TGTGCCTGGACGGCAGGCCCCGTGGAAAAACTGTTTTTT
>TRBV5-1|-|-|TRBJ1-1
CASSLDPGAGTEAFF
TGCGCCAGCAGCTTGGACCCAGGGGCGGGTACTGAAGCTTTCTTT
>TRBV5-1|TRBD2|-|TRBJ2-3
CASGRLAGMDTQYF
TGCGCCAGCGGGCGACTAGCGGGGATGGATACGCAGTATTTT
>TRBV5-1|TRBD2|once|TRBJ2-3
CASSPLAGADTQYF
TGCGCCAGCAGCCCCCTGGCGGGGGCAGATACGCAGTATTTT
>TRBV4-1|TRBD2|-|TRBJ2-7
CASSHGTTYEQYF
TGCGCCAGCAGCCACGGGACTACATACGAGCAGTACTTC
>TRBV5-1|-|-|TRBJ2-1
CASSQQVNEQFF
TGCGCCAGCAGCCAACAGGTAAATGAGCAGTTCTTC
>TRBV7-3|-|-|TRBJ2-1
CASSLGGRGRKYNEQFF
TGTGCCAGCAGCTTAGGGGGGCGGGGGCGAAAATACAATGAGCAGTTCTTC
>TRBV5-6|TRBD1|-|TRBJ2-1
CASSQNRGEAYNEQFF
TGTGCCAGCAGCCAGAACAGGGGGGAGGCCTACAATGAGCAGTTCTTC
>TRBV28|-|-|TRBJ2-6
CASSPGLSPGANVLTF
TGTGCCAGCAGCCCGGGACTCTCACCTGGGGCCAACGTCCTGACTTTC
>TRBV20-1|-|-|TRBJ2-7
CSASHGYEQYF
TGCAGTGCTAGTCACGGGTACGAGCAGTACTTC
>TRBV18|-|few|TRBJ2-3
CASSIRSGQYF
TGTGCCAGCTCGATTCGAAGCGGGCAGTATTTT